Below, 7 T cell receptor beta chains from the same sample are listed, as sequenced in a study of T-cell memory formation after mild COVID-19. TCRdb re-derived calls from the 5' RACE reads in MiXCR, one entry per CDR3 protein. The sample lists 550,000 to 600,000 distinct CDR3 sequences, approximately 21% occurring once. The specimen was PBMCs or a T cell subset sorted from them (not recorded which). These receptors all come from an adult woman who had mild COVID-19 (a few samples of this study predate the infection). Cell type and time point are not known.

This chain connects TRBV6-6 to TRBJ1-5, with TRBD1 identical over 10 bases. The CDR3 totals 18 residues. Germline CDR1 MNHNY, CDR2 SVGAGI (reference sequence). V gave up 2 bases and J gave up 0 bases; unmatched junction bases: 7. The CDR3 region has the DNA TGTGCCAGCAGTTACGAGTTCGGGACAGGGGATAGCAATCAGCCCCAGCATTTT. It codes for CASSYEFGTGDSNQPQHF.

The CDR3 region has the DNA TGTGCCAGCAGCCCCCGTATGGGTAGCACAGATACGCAGTATTTT. Translating it yields CASSPRMGSTDTQYF. The J gene is TRBJ2-3, the V gene TRBV11-2; D is undetermined. Germline assignment: CDR1 SGHAT and CDR2 FQNNGV. CDR3 length: 15 residues. Trimming shortened V by 5 bases and J by 0 bases, and 12 bases separated the two germline ends.

There are a few counts of this clonotype. The chain joins TRBV20-1 to TRBJ1-1, with 8 bases identical to TRBD1. The V segment lost 0 bases and the J segment 1 base; nucleotides outside the gene matches: 4. The CDR3 has 15 amino acids. The germline gives CDR1 DFQATT, CDR2 SNEGSKA (reference sequence). The CDR3 here is CSARDPDRENTEAFF. In DNA form, the CDR3 reads TGCAGTGCTAGAGATCCGGACAGGGAGAACACTGAAGCTTTCTTT.

The V call is TRBV7-8, the J call TRBJ2-1; no reliable D call. Germline V gives CDR1 SGHVS, CDR2 FQNEAQ. The germline V and J ends were trimmed by 2 bases and 5 bases, with 13 bases remaining between them. This CDR3 spans 15 amino acids. The CDR3, as DNA: TGTGCCAGCAGCTTAAGGGAAAGGCGCGACAATGAGCAGTTCTTC. Encoded protein: CASSLRERRDNEQFF.

The J gene is TRBJ2-1, the V gene TRBV6-1; D may be TRBD1 (6 bases). Germline values: CDR1 MNHNS, CDR2 SASEGT. The CDR3 covers 16 residues. Trimming left V 0 bases short and J 2 bases short, with 11 bases between. In DNA form, the CDR3 reads TGTGCCAGCAGTGAAGCCGACAGGAACCCCTACAATGAGCAGTTCTTC. Translation gives CASSEADRNPYNEQFF.

This clonotype was seen only a few times. DNA of the CDR3: TGTGCCAGCAGCTCCGGGCCAACCTACGAGCAGTACTTC. Residues: CASSSGPTYEQYF. The genes are TRBV7-9 and TRBJ2-7; D is uncertain. Trimming cost V 4 bases and J 2 bases, with 9 bases left between them. Per germline, CDR1 SEHNR and CDR2 FQNEAQ (reference sequence). This CDR3 comprises 13 residues.

This clonotype was observed a few times. The rearrangement uses TRBV7-2 and TRBJ2-7, with 9 nucleotides matching TRBD1. CDR1 is SGHTA, CDR2 FQGNSA, per germline. V was clipped by 6 bases and J by 2 bases; unmatched bases: 11. CDR3 length: 16 amino acids. The CDR3 protein is CASSFRAGTGTYEQYF. CDR3 DNA: TGTGCCAGCAGTTTTCGGGCCGGGACAGGGACCTACGAGCAGTACTTC. Full variable domain (rest looked up from reference TRBV7-2 and TRBJ2-7): GAGVSQSPSNKVTEKGKDVELRCDPISGHTALYWYRQSLGQGLEFLIYFQGNSAPDKSGLPSDRFSAERTGGSVSTLTIQRTQQEDSAVYLCASSFRAGTGTYEQYFGPGTRLTVT.